The 25 T cell receptor beta chains below all came from one sample that was sequenced in a study of T-cell memory formation after mild COVID-19. MiXCR was run by TCRdb on the 5' RACE reads, yielding one entry per CDR3 protein. The data show hundreds of thousands of distinct CDR3 sequences, over 15% seen once. The sample was PBMCs or a T cell subset sorted from them (not recorded which). All receptors come from an adult woman who had mild COVID-19 (a few samples of this study predate the infection). Cell type and time point are not known.

The chain has TRBV24-1 and TRBJ2-3, with 12 bases identical to TRBD2. The CDR3 consists of 17 residues. V was pared by 9 bases and J by 2 bases, with 11 bases of the junction left unmatched. Germline values: CDR1 KGHDR, CDR2 SFDVKD. The CDR3 nucleotides read TGTGCCACCCAGGGGACTAGCGGGCCGGGATCCACAGATACGCAGTATTTT. Its protein is CATQGTSGPGSTDTQYF.

The chain uses TRBV7-2 and TRBJ2-7; 9 bases align to TRBD1. The CDR3 spans 13 residues. The germline CDR1 and CDR2 sequences are SGHTA and FQGNSA. Trimming removed 6 bases from V and 2 bases from J; junction bases left unmatched: 2. CDR3 nucleotide sequence: TGTGCCAGCAGGGGGACAGGGCCCTACGAGCAGTACTTC. Translating gives CASRGTGPYEQYF. Full variable domain (missing parts from reference TRBV7-2 and TRBJ2-7): GAGVSQSPSNKVTEKGKDVELRCDPISGHTALYWYRQSLGQGLEFLIYFQGNSAPDKSGLPSDRFSAERTGGSVSTLTIQRTQQEDSAVYLCASRGTGPYEQYFGPGTRLTVT.

This chain links TRBV7-2 with TRBJ2-5; D may be TRBD1 (6 bases). Germline V gene sequence: CDR1 SGHTA, CDR2 FQGNSA. V was pared by 3 bases and J by 4 bases, with 15 bases between. This CDR3 region has 15 residues. The CDR3 bases are TGTGCCAGCAGCTTCGGACAGACCCAATCAGAGACCCAGTACTTC. This sequence encodes CASSFGQTQSETQYF. The entire variable domain, with the rest obtained from reference TRBV7-2 and TRBJ2-5, is as follows: GAGVSQSPSNKVTEKGKDVELRCDPISGHTALYWYRQSLGQGLEFLIYFQGNSAPDKSGLPSDRFSAERTGGSVSTLTIQRTQQEDSAVYLCASSFGQTQSETQYFGPGTRLLVL.

This clonotype was observed a handful of times. The genes are TRBV5-1 and TRBJ2-1, with a possible D match to TRBD2 (7 bases). The CDR3 runs to 16 residues. The V end was cut by 4 bases, the J end by 7 bases, with 21 bases between. Per germline, CDR1 SGHRS and CDR2 YFSETQ. In nucleotides, the CDR3 is TGCGCCAGCAGCAGCAGGGGAGGGGAATTGCGTAATGAGCAGTTCTTC. Its translation: CASSSRGGELRNEQFF.

The rearrangement links TRBV5-1 to TRBJ1-2; a possible D gene is TRBD1 (6 bases). This CDR3 contains 14 residues. From germline, CDR1 is SGHRS and CDR2 YFSETQ. The germline V and J ends were trimmed by 1 base and 8 bases, with 15 bases remaining between them. CDR3 in DNA: TGCGCCAGCAGCTTGATGGACAGTGGTTCGGGCTACACCTTC. Its translation: CASSLMDSGSGYTF.

This clonotype came up once. This chain joins TRBV11-2 and TRBJ1-2; D unclear. The CDR3 sequence is 13 residues long. The V and J ends lost 5 bases and 0 bases respectively, with 7 bases between them. Looked up from germline, CDR1 is SGHAT and CDR2 is FQNNGV. The DNA for the CDR3 is TGTGCCAGCAGCCGGAGTTCTAACTATGGCTACACCTTC. Its protein is CASSRSSNYGYTF. The full variable domain, with the rest looked up from reference TRBV11-2 and TRBJ1-2, is EAGVAQSPRYKIIEKRQSVAFWCNPISGHATLYWYQQILGQGPKLLIQFQNNGVVDDSQLPKDRFSAERLKGVDSTLKIQPAKLEDSAVYLCASSRSSNYGYTFGSGTRLTVV.

This clonotype was recorded a few times. The J gene is TRBJ1-2, the V gene TRBV9, with 8 bases aligning to TRBD1. The junction had 9 bases not matched to a gene; V was cut back by 3 bases and J by 8 bases. Per the germline V gene, CDR1 is SGDLS and CDR2 is YYNGEE. CDR3 size: 14 residues. CDR3 loop: CASSEYRQGNGYTF. The CDR3, as DNA: TGTGCCAGCAGCGAATATCGACAGGGGAACGGCTACACCTTC.

The CDR3 coding sequence is TGTGCCAGCAGGCCCCGGGGGCAGCCGAATCAGCCCCAGCATTTT. Its translation is CASRPRGQPNQPQHF. V is TRBV6-1 and J is TRBJ1-5; TRBD1 might be the D (6 bases). Trimming removed 6 bases at V and 4 bases at J, with 16 bases between. CDR1 MNHNS and CDR2 SASEGT come from the germline V gene. This CDR3 has 15 amino acids.

The chain recombines TRBV12-3 or TRBV12-4 with TRBJ1-4; maybe TRBD1 (5 bases). The CDR3 extends over 15 amino acids. Trimming removed 2 bases from V and 8 bases from J, with 15 bases in between. CDR3 sequence: CASSLQGSLREKLFF. The CDR3 coding sequence is TGTGCCAGCAGTTTACAGGGTTCCTTACGGGAAAAACTGTTTTTT.

This clonotype was counted ten times or more. The rearrangement uses TRBV9 and TRBJ2-2; the D gene is possibly TRBD1 (5 bases). CDR1 is SGDLS, CDR2 YYNGEE, per germline. Trimming stripped 0 bases from V and 0 bases from J, with 6 bases between. The CDR3 contains 15 residues. The CDR3 loop is CASSVGTPNTGELFF. The CDR3 DNA sequence: TGTGCCAGCAGCGTAGGGACACCGAACACCGGGGAGCTGTTTTTT. Looking up the rest from reference TRBV9 and TRBJ2-2 gives the full variable domain: DSGVTQTPKHLITATGQRVTLRCSPRSGDLSVYWYQQSLDQGLQFLIQYYNGEERAKGNILERFSAQQFPDLHSELNLSSLELGDSALYFCASSVGTPNTGELFFGEGSRLTVL.

The chain recombines TRBV6-6 with TRBJ2-5; D is perhaps TRBD2 (5 bases). The CDR3 is 16 residues long. V lost 5 bases to trimming and J lost 3 bases, with 19 bases between them. Germline values: CDR1 MNHNY, CDR2 SVGAGI (reference sequence). CDR3 bases: TGTGCCAGCAGTCACGGGCCGTACTCCGGGAAAGAGACCCAGTACTTC. Its translation: CASSHGPYSGKETQYF.

This clonotype was seen only a few times. This chain links TRBV6-1 with TRBJ1-5; D possibly corresponds to TRBD1 (6 bases). V was pared by 6 bases and J by 4 bases, with 13 bases between. The CDR3 spans 14 residues. Per germline, CDR1 MNHNS and CDR2 SASEGT. CDR3 sequence: CASRKGGKNQPQHF. The CDR3 bases are TGTGCCAGCAGAAAGGGGGGGAAAAATCAGCCCCAGCATTTT.

A few counts support this clonotype. The gene calls are TRBV29-1 and TRBJ2-7; D not certain. The V and J ends lost 6 bases and 9 bases respectively, with 18 bases between them. Germline V gene lookup returns CDR1 SQVTM and CDR2 ANQGSEA. This CDR3 comprises 12 residues. The CDR3 protein is CSVMAAEHGQYF. DNA for the CDR3: TGCAGCGTAATGGCGGCGGAACACGGGCAGTACTTC.

The chain uses TRBV2 and TRBJ2-1; 7 positions match TRBD1. The ends lost 8 bases at V and 6 bases at J; junction bases unmatched: 7. The germline CDR1 and CDR2 sequences are SNHLY and FYNNEI. The CDR3 totals 13 residues. CDR3 protein: CASQGQIANEQFF. The CDR3, as DNA: TGTGCCAGCCAGGGACAGATTGCCAATGAGCAGTTCTTC.

J is TRBJ2-7 and V is TRBV5-6; D call uncertain. This CDR3 region has 13 residues. Germline V gene sequence: CDR1 SGHDT, CDR2 YYEEEE. V lost 2 bases, J lost 2 bases, and 8 bases lay in between. The CDR3 protein is CASSFQRPYEQYF. CDR3 nucleotide sequence: TGTGCCAGCAGCTTTCAGAGGCCCTACGAGCAGTACTTC. The entire variable domain, with the rest obtained from reference TRBV5-6 and TRBJ2-7, is as follows: DAGVTQSPTHLIKTRGQQVTLRCSPKSGHDTVSWYQQALGQGPQFIFQYYEEEERQRGNFPDRFSGHQFPNYSSELNVNALLLGDSALYLCASSFQRPYEQYFGPGTRLTVT.

The chain is built from TRBV20-1 and TRBJ2-1; TRBD1 or TRBD2 may be the D gene (6 bases each). This CDR3 contains 14 residues. Germline V gene data show CDR1 as DFQATT and CDR2 as SNEGSKA (reference sequence). V lost 3 bases to trimming and J lost 9 bases, with 18 bases between them. The chain's CDR3 is CSARHTGARSEQFF. DNA of the CDR3: TGCAGTGCTAGGCATACGGGGGCGCGGAGTGAGCAGTTCTTC.

The sample holds a few counts of this clonotype. J is TRBJ1-2 and V is TRBV29-1; D might be TRBD1 (5 bases). Germline V gene lookup returns CDR1 SQVTM and CDR2 ANQGSEA. The CDR3 runs 15 residues. The ends were cut back, 4 bases at V and 0 bases at J, with 15 bases in the middle. This CDR3 is CSVAGTPSSNYGYTF. For the CDR3, the DNA is TGCAGCGTTGCCGGGACTCCCTCTTCTAACTATGGCTACACCTTC.

The V gene is TRBV20-1, the J gene TRBJ2-7; weak D call: TRBD2 (6 bases). Trimming removed 8 bases from V and 5 bases from J, with 25 bases in between. Germline lookup yields CDR1 DFQATT and CDR2 SNEGSKA (reference sequence). This CDR3 spans 15 amino acids. CDR3 sequence reads: CSPAKSGALSHEQYF. CDR3 in DNA: TGCAGTCCCGCCAAGTCGGGAGCACTTAGCCACGAGCAGTACTTC.

The J gene is TRBJ1-1, the V gene TRBV12-3 or TRBV12-4, with D uncertain. Deletions cut 1 base from V and 0 bases from J, with 15 bases between. This CDR3 is built from 17 residues. The CDR3 DNA reads TGTGCCAGCAGTTTAGACCTAGGCAGGATCATGAACACTGAAGCTTTCTTT. It encodes CASSLDLGRIMNTEAFF.

The chain is built from TRBV7-2 and TRBJ2-5; either TRBD1 or TRBD2 may fit D (6 bases each). Germline V gives CDR1 SGHTA, CDR2 FQGNSA. V was cut by 3 bases and J by 4 bases, with 12 bases left in between. The CDR3 totals 14 residues. CDR3: CASSLGAGPETQYF. The CDR3 DNA follows: TGTGCCAGCAGCTTGGGGGCGGGGCCAGAGACCCAGTACTTC.

This clonotype was counted between two and nine times. The chain carries TRBV24-1 and TRBJ2-7; no firm D call. CDR1 and CDR2 from the germline V gene are KGHDR and SFDVKD. With 3 bases removed from V and 1 base from J, the gap between germline ends came to 3 bases. The CDR3 contains 12 residues. CDR3 region: CATSDLSYEQYF. Here the CDR3 DNA reads TGTGCCACCAGTGATCTGTCCTACGAGCAGTACTTC.

This clonotype showed up many times. The rearrangement links TRBV3-1 to TRBJ1-2; D not certain. This CDR3 comprises 12 residues. CDR1 and CDR2 (germline): LGHDT, YNNKEL (reference sequence). V gave up 10 bases and J gave up 6 bases, with 15 bases separating them. CDR3 in amino acids: CATHSGGNGYTF. The CDR3 DNA reads as TGTGCCACCCATTCTGGAGGGAATGGCTACACCTTC.

A few counts support this clonotype. The chain joins TRBV5-5 to TRBJ1-2; D possibly corresponds to TRBD1 (6 bases). Germline V lookup: CDR1 SGHKS, CDR2 YYEKEE (reference sequence). V was shortened by 1 base and J by 3 bases, with 13 bases between the two germline ends. CDR3 length: 15 amino acids. The CDR3 DNA follows: TGTGCCAGCAGCTTGCGTGGGGGCGGAGACTATGGCTACACCTTC. This gives the protein CASSLRGGGDYGYTF.

The J gene is TRBJ2-6, the V gene TRBV6-5; 12 nucleotides agree with TRBD2. With 5 bases clipped from V and 4 bases from J, the junction kept 6 bases outside the gene matches. Germline lookup yields CDR1 MNHEY and CDR2 SVGAGI. CDR3 length equals 17 residues. The CDR3 loop is CASSTRLAGAGANVLTF. The CDR3 nucleotides read TGTGCCAGCAGTACCCGACTAGCGGGAGCGGGGGCCAACGTCCTGACTTTC.

This clonotype came up a few times. This chain uses TRBV5-1 with TRBJ2-5; 13 positions match TRBD2. J gave up 1 base and V 3 bases, and 3 bases lay outside the gene matches. The germline V gene has CDR1 SGHRS and CDR2 YFSETQ. The CDR3 loop spans 16 amino acids. The CDR3 DNA is TGCGCCAGCAGCTCCGGACTAGCGGGGGCCCAAGAGACCCAGTACTTC. It encodes CASSSGLAGAQETQYF.